This passage covers 5 T cell receptor beta chains from one sample sequenced in a study of blood T cell repertoires in COVID-19. Libraries were prepared by immunoSEQ multiplex PCR; TCRdb keeps only in-frame clonotypes and omits some of them. The sample yields 300,000 to 500,000 clones, roughly 88% seen once. The specimen sequenced was PBMCs or T cells enriched from blood (not recorded which). These receptors all come from a woman in her thirties or forties with acute COVID-19.

The V and J genes are TRBV4-1 and TRBJ2-2, with a weak D call TRBD1 (6 bases). V was trimmed by 3 bases and J by 0 bases, leaving 14 bases between them. This CDR3 spans 17 amino acids. Germline V lookup: CDR1 MGHRA, CDR2 YSYEKL. The CDR3 is CASSQPPGQANTGELFF. The CDR3 coding sequence is TGCGCCAGCAGCCAGCCACCGGGACAAGCGAACACCGGGGAGCTGTTTTTT.

The chain recombines TRBV6-5 with TRBJ1-1, with TRBD1 identical over 11 bases. The junction had 6 bases not matched to a gene; V was cut back by 5 bases and J by 4 bases. Germline CDR1 is MNHEY and CDR2 is SVGAGI. There are 15 residues in the CDR3. The CDR3 DNA reads TGTGCCAGCAGTAGGACAGGGGGCTTTTTCACTGAAGCTTTCTTT. Protein: CASSRTGGFFTEAFF.

V usage is TRBV19 and J usage is TRBJ2-2, with 7 bases lining up with TRBD1. The CDR3 has 17 amino acids. CDR1 and CDR2 from the germline V gene are LNHDA and SQIVND (reference sequence). V lost 2 bases, J lost 3 bases, and 9 bases stayed unmatched. CDR3 coding DNA: TGTGCCAGTAGTATAATCCTCGGGACAGTAGACACCGGGGAGCTGTTTTTT. It specifies CASSIILGTVDTGELFF.

In regard to this clone: Other DNA sequences in this sample translate to the same CDR3. The rearrangement joins TRBV18 to TRBJ1-4; D gene uncertain. The CDR3 has 14 residues. Trimming shortened V by 3 bases and J by 2 bases, and 7 bases separated the two germline ends. Germline V CDR1 and CDR2: KGHSH, LQKENI. CDR3 DNA sequence: TGTGCCAGCTCACCTACAGCTACTAATGAAAAACTGTTTTTT. It specifies CASSPTATNEKLFF.

This rearrangement joins TRBV19 to TRBJ1-1; D might be TRBD1 (5 bases). Germline-derived CDR1 and CDR2 are LNHDA and SQIVND (reference sequence). Deletions cut 7 bases from V and 3 bases from J, with 15 bases between. The length of the CDR3 is 14 residues. The CDR3 DNA reads as TGTGCCAGTAACTGGGGGGATGTTGACACTGAAGCTTTCTTT. Translation gives CASNWGDVDTEAFF.